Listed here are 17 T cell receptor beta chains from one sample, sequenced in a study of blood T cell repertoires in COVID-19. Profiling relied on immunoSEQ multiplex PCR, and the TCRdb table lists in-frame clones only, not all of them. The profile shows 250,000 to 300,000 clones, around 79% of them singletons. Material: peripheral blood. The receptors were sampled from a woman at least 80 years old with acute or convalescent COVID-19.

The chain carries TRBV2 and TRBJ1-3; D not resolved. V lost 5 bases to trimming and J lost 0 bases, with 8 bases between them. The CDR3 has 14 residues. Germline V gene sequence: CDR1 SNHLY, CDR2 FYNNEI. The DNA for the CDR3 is TGTGCCAGCAGTACCCCTAGCTCTGGAAACACCATATATTTT. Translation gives CASSTPSSGNTIYF.

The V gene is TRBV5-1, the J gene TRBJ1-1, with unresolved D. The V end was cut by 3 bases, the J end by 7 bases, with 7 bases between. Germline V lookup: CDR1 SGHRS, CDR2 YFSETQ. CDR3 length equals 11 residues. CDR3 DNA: TGCGCCAGCAGCTCCAGCGATGAAGCTTTCTTT. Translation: CASSSSDEAFF.

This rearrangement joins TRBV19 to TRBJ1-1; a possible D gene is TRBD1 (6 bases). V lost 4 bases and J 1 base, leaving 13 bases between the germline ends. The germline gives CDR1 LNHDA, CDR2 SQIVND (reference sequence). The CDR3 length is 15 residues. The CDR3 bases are TGTGCCAGTAGTACCGGGACATTCCCGAACACTGAAGCTTTCTTT. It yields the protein CASSTGTFPNTEAFF.

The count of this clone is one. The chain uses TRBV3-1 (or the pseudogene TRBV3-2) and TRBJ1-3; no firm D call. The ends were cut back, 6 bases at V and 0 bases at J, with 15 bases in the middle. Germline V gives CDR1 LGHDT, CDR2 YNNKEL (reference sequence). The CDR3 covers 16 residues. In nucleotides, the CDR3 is TGTGCCAGCAGTCGCCTCCAGGCCAACTCTGGAAACACCATATATTTT. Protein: CASSRLQANSGNTIYF.

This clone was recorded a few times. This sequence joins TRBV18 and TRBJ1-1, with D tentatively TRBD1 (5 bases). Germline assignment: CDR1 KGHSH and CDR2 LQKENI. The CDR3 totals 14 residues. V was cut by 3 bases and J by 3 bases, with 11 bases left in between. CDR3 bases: TGTGCCAGCTCACCTCTGGGGCAGGACACTGAAGCTTTCTTT. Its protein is CASSPLGQDTEAFF.

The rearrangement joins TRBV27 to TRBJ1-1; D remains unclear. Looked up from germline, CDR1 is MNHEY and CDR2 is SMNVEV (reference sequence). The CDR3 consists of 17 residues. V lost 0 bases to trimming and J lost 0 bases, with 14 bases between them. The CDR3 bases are TGTGCCAGCAGTTTATCGCCCCCCACAGTAATGAACACTGAAGCTTTCTTT. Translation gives CASSLSPPTVMNTEAFF.

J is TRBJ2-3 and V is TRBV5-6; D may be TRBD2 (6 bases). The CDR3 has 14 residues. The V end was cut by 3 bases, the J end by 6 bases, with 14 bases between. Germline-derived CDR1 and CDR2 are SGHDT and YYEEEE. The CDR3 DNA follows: TGTGCCAGCAGCTGGAGGAGGGCCTCTGATACGCAGTATTTT. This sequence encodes CASSWRRASDTQYF.

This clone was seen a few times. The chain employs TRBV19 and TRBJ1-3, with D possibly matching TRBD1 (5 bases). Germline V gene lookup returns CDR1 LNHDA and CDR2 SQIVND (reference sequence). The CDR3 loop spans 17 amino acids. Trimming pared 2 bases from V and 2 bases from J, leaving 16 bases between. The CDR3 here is CASSIRPQAPTGNTIYF. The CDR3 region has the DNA TGTGCCAGTAGTATACGGCCACAGGCTCCTACTGGAAACACCATATATTTT.

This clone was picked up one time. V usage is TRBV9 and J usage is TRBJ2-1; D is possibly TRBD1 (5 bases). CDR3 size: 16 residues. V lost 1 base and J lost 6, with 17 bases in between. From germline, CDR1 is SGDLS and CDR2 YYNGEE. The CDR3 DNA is TGTGCCAGCAGCGTAAACACAAGGTTAAGGGGCAATGAGCAGTTCTTC. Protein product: CASSVNTRLRGNEQFF.

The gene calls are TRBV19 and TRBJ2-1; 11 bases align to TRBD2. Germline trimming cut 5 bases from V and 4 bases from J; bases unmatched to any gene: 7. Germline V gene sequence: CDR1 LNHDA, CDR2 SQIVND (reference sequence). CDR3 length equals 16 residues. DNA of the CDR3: TGTGCCAGTAGTTTCTCGGGACTAGCGGTGTACAATGAGCAGTTCTTC. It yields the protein CASSFSGLAVYNEQFF.

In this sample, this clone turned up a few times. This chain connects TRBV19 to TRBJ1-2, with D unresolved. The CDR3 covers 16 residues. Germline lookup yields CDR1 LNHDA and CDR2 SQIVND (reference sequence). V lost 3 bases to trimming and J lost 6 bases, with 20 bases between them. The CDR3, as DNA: TGTGCCAGTAGTATCACCCTCGGGTCCAGTCGGGATGGCTACACCTTC. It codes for CASSITLGSSRDGYTF. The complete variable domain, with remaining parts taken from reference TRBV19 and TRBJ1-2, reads DGGITQSPKYLFRKEGQNVTLSCEQNLNHDAMYWYRQDPGQGLRLIYYSQIVNDFQKGDIAEGYSVSREKKESFPLTVTSAQKNPTAFYLCASSITLGSSRDGYTFGSGTRLTVV.

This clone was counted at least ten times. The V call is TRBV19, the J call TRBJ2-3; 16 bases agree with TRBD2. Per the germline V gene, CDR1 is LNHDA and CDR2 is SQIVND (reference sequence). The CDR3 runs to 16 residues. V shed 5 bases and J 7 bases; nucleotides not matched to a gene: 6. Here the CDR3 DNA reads TGTGCCAGTAGTCCCGGGACTAGCGGGAGGGGGAATACGCAGTATTTT. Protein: CASSPGTSGRGNTQYF.

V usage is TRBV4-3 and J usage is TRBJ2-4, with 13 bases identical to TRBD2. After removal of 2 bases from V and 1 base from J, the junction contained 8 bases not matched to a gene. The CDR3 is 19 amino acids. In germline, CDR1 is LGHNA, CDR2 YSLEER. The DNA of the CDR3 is TGCGCCAGCAGCCAAACACTAGCGGGGGGGAAGTTGGCCAAAAACATTCAGTACTTC. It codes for CASSQTLAGGKLAKNIQYF.

The CDR3 DNA sequence: TGTGCCCGCACCCCGCCGGGGGGGCGGGGGGGCTACGAGCAGTACTTC. Translation gives CARTPPGGRGGYEQYF. The chain links TRBV2 to TRBJ2-7; 9 bases fit TRBD2. This CDR3 is 16 amino acids long. The V and J ends lost 11 bases and 3 bases, in that order; junction bases with no gene match: 17. From germline, CDR1 is SNHLY and CDR2 FYNNEI.

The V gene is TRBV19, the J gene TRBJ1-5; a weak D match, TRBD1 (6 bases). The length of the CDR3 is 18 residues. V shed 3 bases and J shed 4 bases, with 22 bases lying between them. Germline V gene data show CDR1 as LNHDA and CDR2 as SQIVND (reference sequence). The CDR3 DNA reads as TGTGCCAGTAGTATTAGGAAGGCGGGGGGCGAGGGGAATCAGCCCCAGCATTTT. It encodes CASSIRKAGGEGNQPQHF.

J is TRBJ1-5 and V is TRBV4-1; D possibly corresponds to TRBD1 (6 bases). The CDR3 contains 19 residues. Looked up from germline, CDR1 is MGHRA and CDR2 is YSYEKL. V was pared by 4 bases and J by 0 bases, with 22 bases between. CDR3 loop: CASSPRGTAGVFSNQPQHF. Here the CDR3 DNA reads TGCGCCAGCAGCCCCCGGGGCACAGCAGGGGTCTTTAGCAATCAGCCCCAGCATTTT.

As DNA, the CDR3 is TGTGCCAGCAGTGATGTACTAGCTGAGACCCAGTACTTC. Its protein product is CASSDVLAETQYF. The chain is built from TRBV2 and TRBJ2-5; possible D gene TRBD2, 6 bases. The CDR3 is 13 residues long. Germline CDR1 reads SNHLY; CDR2 reads FYNNEI. Trimming cost V 3 bases and J 5 bases, with 10 bases left between them.